A selection of T cell receptor beta chains follows, all from one sample in a study of T cells expressing NK-cell markers. Following a re-call of the 5' RACE reads, TCRdb has one entry per CDR3 protein and lacks DNA. The specimen's table records some 450,000 distinct CDR3 sequences. The sequenced material came from blood T cells: a sorted CD56 or NKG2C T cell subset, CD4+ or CD8+ T cells, or bulk PBMC T cells (not recorded which). The receptors shown here come from a woman between 18 and 75 years old in good health. CDR3s include the opening cysteine and the closing phenylalanine or tryptophan.

j_gene | v_gene | CDR3aa
TRBJ2-5 | TRBV3-1 | CASSPGLLQETQYF
TRBJ2-1 | TRBV27 | CASSLGGAPNEQFF
TRBJ2-2 | TRBV5-6 | CASSPSPTGELFF
TRBJ2-3 | TRBV6-5 | CASSYEALSTDTQYF
TRBJ2-7 | TRBV6-6 | CASQQGAPYEQYF
TRBJ2-1 | TRBV4-3 | CASSQDLWEEINEQFF
TRBJ1-4 | TRBV10-3 | CAISATGGAVFEKLFF
TRBJ2-2 | TRBV5-1 | CASSLSGANTGELFF
TRBJ1-6 | TRBV2 | CASSSAPQGSPLHF
TRBJ2-5 | TRBV10-3 | CAISESSETQYF
TRBJ2-7 | TRBV29-1 | CSVRGTYEQYF
TRBJ1-1 | TRBV7-2 | CASSLTPGTDTEAFF